Listed below are T cell receptor beta chains from one sample, sequenced in a study of T cell repertoires in cytomegalovirus infection. These receptors are not linked to any known antigen. TCRdb re-called the reads with MiXCR, one entry per CDR3 protein. Among around 770,000 distinct CDR3 sequences, almost 30% were seen once, and the ten largest hold approximately 14%. Sequenced here: cultured CD8+ T cells from PBMCs, sampled from culture after CMV antigen stimulation. These TCRs come from a human donor in good health (CMV status not recorded). Some clones in this sample may be carry-over from other donors' samples. Both conserved end residues are part of each CDR3. The D gene is left open where the match is weak. The size entry is marked missing in some rows and otherwise reads once, few, many or a size class.

j_call | clone_size | v_call | d_call | cdr3_nt | cdr3_aa
TRBJ2-1 | few | TRBV5-1 | TRBD1 | TGCGCCAGCAGCTTTGCCGGGACAGGGGGACAATACAATGAGCAGTTCTTC | CASSFAGTGGQYNEQFF
TRBJ2-3 | NA | TRBV20-1 | NA | TGCAGTGCTAGTCGGGGAGCAGATACGCAGTATTTT | CSASRGADTQYF
TRBJ1-1 | NA | TRBV12-5 | NA | TGTGCTAGTGGGGACCAGGGTCGGGACACTGAAGCTTTCTTT | CASGDQGRDTEAFF
TRBJ1-5 | few | TRBV5-5 | NA | TGTGCCAGCAGCTTAGTAGGGAATCCCAACCAGCCCCAGCATTTT | CASSLVGNPNQPQHF
TRBJ1-1 | few | TRBV5-4 | NA | TGTGCCAGTCAAGCCGGGAGGGGACTGAACACTGAAGCTTTCTTT | CASQAGRGLNTEAFF
TRBJ2-3 | NA | TRBV4-2 | NA | TGTGCCAGCAGCCAAGATGAGGGGGGCACCACAGATACGCAGTATTTT | CASSQDEGGTTDTQYF
TRBJ2-1 | NA | TRBV3-1 | TRBD2 | TGTGCCAGCAGCCAAGGTGGTCGGGGGGGCAGTAATGAGCAGTTCTTC | CASSQGGRGGSNEQFF
TRBJ1-6 | few | TRBV6-1 | NA | TGTGCCAGCAGGGGGTGGACACCCCTCCACTTT | CASRGWTPLHF
TRBJ2-3 | NA | TRBV2 | TRBD1 | TGTGCCAGCAGGGACAGGGCCGCAGATACGCAGTATTTT | CASRDRAADTQYF
TRBJ1-3 | NA | TRBV15 | TRBD1 | TGTGCCACCAGCAGAGGGACAGGGGGAAGACACACCATATATTTT | CATSRGTGGRHTIYF
TRBJ2-1 | NA | TRBV20-1 | NA | TGCAGTGCGCAAGAGGATGGCAATGAGCAGTTCTTC | CSAQEDGNEQFF
TRBJ1-2 | NA | TRBV7-9 | TRBD1 | TGTGCCAGCAGCTTAAGGGGGCACTATGGCTACACCTTC | CASSLRGHYGYTF
TRBJ1-5 | NA | TRBV19 | NA | TGTGCCAGTAGTAGGGGACCTATGAACAATCAGCCCCAGCATTTT | CASSRGPMNNQPQHF
TRBJ2-5 | many | TRBV7-2 | TRBD2 | TGTGCCAGCAGCTTAAATTCGGGCGGGGGGGCCCCAGAGACCCAGTACTTC | CASSLNSGGGAPETQYF
TRBJ2-6 | many | TRBV7-9 | TRBD2 | TGTGCCAGCAGCAGGACGGCTAGCGGGGGGGGCCTCCCTTCTGGGGCCAACGTCCTGACTTTC | CASSRTASGGGLPSGANVLTF
TRBJ1-6 | few | TRBV4-1 | NA | TGCGCCAGCAGCCAAGTAAGGGTTGTGGATTCACCCCTCCACTTT | CASSQVRVVDSPLHF
TRBJ1-5 | few | TRBV7-9 | NA | TGTGCAGTGGAGGAGGTTAGCAATCAGCCCCAGCATTTT | CAVEEVSNQPQHF
TRBJ2-1 | NA | TRBV7-6 | TRBD2 | TGTGCCAGCAGCCCTGGAGGGCTAGCGGGGGGGGGGGGGGTCGATGAGCAGTTCTTC | CASSPGGLAGGGGVDEQFF
TRBJ2-3 | NA | TRBV7-6 | NA | TGTGCCAGCAGCGTTTGGACAGTCGAGAGCACAGATACGCAGTATTTT | CASSVWTVESTDTQYF
TRBJ1-2 | few | TRBV7-6 | NA | TGTGCCAGCAGCTTAGGGGTAGCAGGAAGCTACACCTTC | CASSLGVAGSYTF
TRBJ2-1 | NA | TRBV18 | TRBD1 | TGTGCCAGCTCACCAAGGGTCCGGACAGGGTGGAGCAATGAGCAGTTCTTC | CASSPRVRTGWSNEQFF
TRBJ1-5 | NA | TRBV27 | NA | TGTGCCAGCAGTTTATACAGGGGCAATCAGCCCCAGCATTTT | CASSLYRGNQPQHF
TRBJ2-1 | NA | TRBV7-7 | NA | TGTGCTAGCAGCTTGGGGGCAGGTCCTGAGCAGTTCTTC | CASSLGAGPEQFF
TRBJ2-5 | NA | TRBV6-1 | NA | TGTGCCAGCAGTGAAGCCAGAGACCAAGAGACCCAGTACTTC | CASSEARDQETQYF
TRBJ2-4 | NA | TRBV6-6 | NA | NA | CASSSSTGRQNIQYF
TRBJ2-7 | NA | TRBV6-6 | NA | TGTGCCAGCAGTTACCTGGCATCGAAGGACAGAACCTACGAGCAGTACTTC | CASSYLASKDRTYEQYF
TRBJ2-1 | NA | TRBV24-1 | NA | TGTGCCACCAGTGATGGCGGGAAGCAGTTCTTC | CATSDGGKQFF
TRBJ1-1 | NA | TRBV7-6 | NA | TGTGCCAGCAGCAGTACAGGTCTCCTCCTCGGCACTGAAGCTTTCTTT | CASSSTGLLLGTEAFF
TRBJ2-3 | NA | TRBV24-1 | NA | TGTGCCACCAGTGATCACAGGTCACTCACAGATACGCAGTATTTT | CATSDHRSLTDTQYF
TRBJ2-3 | few | TRBV14 | NA | TGTGCCAGCAGCCGCGCAGCTAGCGGCACAGATACGCAGTATTTT | CASSRAASGTDTQYF
TRBJ1-1 | NA | TRBV7-9 | TRBD1 | TGTGCCAGCAGCCCGACAGGGGGCGGTGTTTCCGTTGAAGCTTTCTTT | CASSPTGGGVSVEAFF
TRBJ2-5 | many | TRBV7-2 | NA | TGTGCCAGCAGCCGTATAGGGGAGCTAGGGGAGACCCAGTACTTC | CASSRIGELGETQYF
TRBJ2-2 | few | TRBV6-5 | NA | TGTGCCAGCAGTTACCTCTGGGGCAGGGGAGCAGGGGAGGGGGAGCTGTTTTTT | CASSYLWGRGAGEGELFF
TRBJ2-7 | few | TRBV13 | TRBD2 | TGTGCCAGCAGCTTAGGGGCGGGGGGGCGAAAAAGGTACGAGCAGTACTTC | CASSLGAGGRKRYEQYF
TRBJ2-5 | many | TRBV7-9 | TRBD2 | TGTGCCAGCAGCTACCCGCTAATAGCGGGGGCCGCCCAAGAGACCCAGTACTTC | CASSYPLIAGAAQETQYF
TRBJ2-3 | NA | TRBV6-5 | NA | TGTGCCAGCAGTTCTCATGCAGATACGCAGTATTTT | CASSSHADTQYF
TRBJ2-5 | NA | TRBV27 | TRBD2 | TGTGCCAGCAGCCCCTGGGAGGTAGCGGGGGGTGAAGAGACCCAGTACTTC | CASSPWEVAGGEETQYF
TRBJ2-5 | few | TRBV5-4 | TRBD2 | TGTGCCAGCAGCTTCGGGACTAGCGGGGACCAAGAGACCCAGTACTTC | CASSFGTSGDQETQYF
TRBJ2-5 | NA | TRBV15 | NA | TGTGCCACCAGCCTAGGCGGGGCGGAGACCCAGTACTTC | CATSLGGAETQYF
TRBJ2-2 | once | TRBV20-1 | TRBD1 | TGCAGTGCTAGAGGGCGACAGGGACGAAACACCGGGGAGCTGTTTTTT | CSARGRQGRNTGELFF
TRBJ2-1 | NA | TRBV6-2/TRBV6-3 | NA | TGTGCCAGCAGTTACGGCGGGGACGACAATGAGCAGTTCTTC | CASSYGGDDNEQFF
TRBJ1-1 | NA | TRBV7-3 | NA | TGTGCCAGCAGCTTAACTTACAGGGTGAACACTGAAGCTTTCTTT | CASSLTYRVNTEAFF
TRBJ2-7 | NA | TRBV11-2 | TRBD2 | TGTGCCAGCAGCTTCGGCGGGGGGACCTCCTACGAGCAGTACTTC | CASSFGGGTSYEQYF
TRBJ2-1 | few | TRBV6-1 | TRBD1 | TGTGCCGGAGAGAGGACAGGGGTTATCAATGAGCAGTTCTTC | CAGERTGVINEQFF
TRBJ2-4 | many | TRBV12-3/TRBV12-4 | NA | TGTGCCAGCAGTTTATCAGGCAACATTCAGTACTTC | CASSLSGNIQYF
TRBJ2-7 | many | TRBV7-2 | NA | TGTGCCAGCAGCTTAGCTGCTGAGGTAGCCTCCTACGAGCAGTACTTC | CASSLAAEVASYEQYF
TRBJ2-2 | NA | TRBV4-3 | NA | TGCGCCAGCAGCCAACATAGACAGACCGGGGAGCTGTTTTTT | CASSQHRQTGELFF
TRBJ2-2 | few | TRBV2 | NA | TGTGCCAGCAGTGACTCCCTGAACACCGGGGAGCTGTTTTTT | CASSDSLNTGELFF
TRBJ2-1 | few | TRBV7-6 | TRBD2 | TGTGCCAGCAGCATGACTAGCGGGGGGGAAAATGAGCAGTTCTTC | CASSMTSGGENEQFF
TRBJ2-3 | NA | TRBV7-6 | TRBD2 | TGTGCCAGCAGCTTCCTAGCGGGGGCACACACAGATACGCAGTATTTT | CASSFLAGAHTDTQYF
TRBJ1-6 | few | TRBV12-3/TRBV12-4 | NA | TGTGCCAGCAAAGAGGGGTGGAATTCACCCCTCCACTTT | CASKEGWNSPLHF
TRBJ2-4 | NA | TRBV28 | NA | TGTGCCAGCAGTTTTTTTGGGGGGGCTGAGAAAAACATTCAGTACTTC | CASSFFGGAEKNIQYF
TRBJ2-1 | few | TRBV7-9 | NA | TGTGCCAGCAGCGTCCGGACAGATCCCAATGAGCAGTTCTTC | CASSVRTDPNEQFF